The 20 T cell receptor beta chains given below trace back to one sample, sequenced in a study of OX40 agonist ivuxolimab in advanced cancers. The method was immunoSEQ multiplex PCR; TCRdb's version includes in-frame clones alone and lacks a portion of them. The sample gives tens of thousands of clones, just under 95% of which show up once; 0.55% to 0.75% is in the top ten. The sequences come from CD4+ or CD8+ T cells sorted from blood, collected in a trial of the OX40 agonist ivuxolimab. The receptors shown here come from an adult with an advanced solid tumor such as melanoma, head and neck, liver or kidney cancer.

The CDR3 region is CAWYRGLNTGELFF. CDR3 sequence (DNA): TGTGCCTGGTACAGGGGCCTGAACACCGGGGAGCTGTTTTTT. The rearrangement joins TRBV30 to TRBJ2-2; 7 bases align to TRBD1. Per the germline V gene, CDR1 is GTSNPN and CDR2 is SVGIG (reference sequence). The CDR3 runs 14 residues. V shed 5 bases, J shed 1 base, and the junction held 4 bases outside the gene matches.

The V and J genes are TRBV30 and TRBJ2-1, with 7 bases identical to TRBD2. The junction had 8 bases not matched to a gene; V was cut back by 2 bases and J by 4 bases. CDR1 and CDR2 from the germline V gene are GTSNPN and SVGIG (reference sequence). This CDR3 has 15 residues. The CDR3 sequence: CAWSRGGGGYNEQFF. CDR3 bases: TGTGCCTGGAGTCGCGGGGGTGGCGGGTACAATGAGCAGTTCTTC.

CDR3 DNA: TGCAGCGTTGTTGAGGAGCCGCCTTTTTACAATGAGCAGTTCTTC. It yields the protein CSVVEEPPFYNEQFF. The chain recombines TRBV29-1 with TRBJ2-1; D is ambiguous. Germline loops: CDR1 SQVTM, CDR2 ANQGSEA. V was shortened by 4 bases and J by 4 bases, with 17 bases between the two germline ends. The CDR3 is 15 amino acids.

The chain links TRBV6-1 to TRBJ1-1; D might be TRBD1 (6 bases). The CDR3 is 14 amino acids. V shed 2 bases and J shed 3 bases, with 10 bases lying between them. Per germline, CDR1 MNHNS and CDR2 SASEGT. CDR3 nucleotide sequence: TGTGCCAGCAGTGAAAACAGGGCGGACACTGAAGCTTTCTTT. It specifies CASSENRADTEAFF.

The chain employs TRBV11-2 and TRBJ1-3; TRBD1 aligns across 8 bases. The CDR3 is made up of 14 amino acids. Germline CDR1 SGHAT, CDR2 FQNNGV. Trimming took 5 bases from V and 3 from J; bases not matched to a gene: 3. This chain's CDR3 is CASSPQGVGNTIYF. The CDR3 nucleotides read TGTGCCAGCAGCCCACAGGGGGTTGGAAACACCATATATTTT.

V is TRBV6-4 and J is TRBJ2-3; D is possibly TRBD1 or TRBD2 (5 bases each). CDR3 size: 11 residues. V was trimmed by 8 bases and J by 4 bases, leaving 7 bases between them. Looked up from germline, CDR1 is MRHNA and CDR2 is SNTAGT. The CDR3 DNA sequence: TGTGCCAGCGGGACCTCAGATACGCAGTATTTT. Encoded protein: CASGTSDTQYF.

The chain carries TRBV7-8 and TRBJ2-1; 10 nucleotides align to TRBD2. Germline CDR1 SGHVS, CDR2 FQNEAQ. Unmatched junction bases numbered 0, after V lost 1 base and J lost 9 bases. The CDR3 length is 13 residues. CDR3 sequence reads: CASSLGTSGEQFF. CDR3 nucleotides: TGTGCCAGCAGCTTAGGGACTAGCGGTGAGCAGTTCTTC.

This clone was recorded only once. The V call is TRBV14, the J call TRBJ1-1, with TRBD1 as a possible D gene (5 bases). V lost 2 bases to trimming and J lost 1 base, with 11 bases between them. The CDR3 runs 15 residues. CDR1 is SGHDN and CDR2 is FVKESK in the germline V gene. This CDR3 is CASSQPGRWNTEAFF. In DNA, the CDR3 is TGTGCCAGCAGCCAACCGGGACGGTGGAACACTGAAGCTTTCTTT.

In its sample, this clone was seen once. The chain employs TRBV9 and TRBJ2-5; maybe TRBD2 (6 bases). Between the trimmed V and J ends, which lost 3 bases and 2 bases, there was a span of 11 bases. The CDR3 spans 14 residues. Germline values: CDR1 SGDLS, CDR2 YYNGEE. The CDR3 reads CASSASLAQETQYF. As DNA, the CDR3 is TGTGCCAGCAGCGCCTCACTAGCTCAAGAGACCCAGTACTTC.

The chain recombines TRBV27 with TRBJ2-1; D ambiguous. V was trimmed by 5 bases and J by 3 bases, leaving 17 bases between them. Germline V lookup: CDR1 MNHEY, CDR2 SMNVEV (reference sequence). The CDR3 consists of 16 residues. CDR3 nucleotides: TGTGCCAGCAGTCGATACTCAGAGCTAGGCTACAATGAGCAGTTCTTC. It yields the protein CASSRYSELGYNEQFF.

This clone was found once. The chain is built from TRBV15 and TRBJ1-1; TRBD1 matches at 9 bases. The germline gives CDR1 LNHNV, CDR2 YYDKDF (reference sequence). The V and J ends lost 6 bases and 1 base, in that order; junction bases with no gene match: 9. The CDR3 totals 16 residues. In DNA, the CDR3 is TGTGCCACCAGACCTGGACAGGGGTCAGGGAACACTGAAGCTTTCTTT. Its protein product is CATRPGQGSGNTEAFF.

The V and J genes are TRBV9 and TRBJ1-2; maybe TRBD1 (5 bases). This CDR3 has 14 amino acids. Germline CDR1 reads SGDLS; CDR2 reads YYNGEE. Trimming left V 0 bases short and J 6 bases short, with 12 bases between. The CDR3 nucleotides are TGTGCCAGCAGCGTAGTGGGGCAGGGCCATGGCTACACCTTC. It encodes CASSVVGQGHGYTF.

The J gene is TRBJ2-3, the V gene TRBV6-6; D gene ambiguous. Germline CDR1 is MNHNY and CDR2 is SVGAGI (reference sequence). Trimming removed 3 bases from V and 5 bases from J, with 9 bases in between. This CDR3 region has 13 residues. This CDR3 reads CASSYYPGDTQYF. The CDR3 bases are TGTGCCAGCAGTTATTACCCGGGAGATACGCAGTATTTT.

In this sample, this clone turned up once. Other nucleotide sequences in the sample specify the same CDR3. V usage is TRBV10-3 and J usage is TRBJ2-3; weak D call: TRBD2 (6 bases). The CDR3 totals 13 residues. V was trimmed by 8 bases and J by 4 bases, leaving 13 bases between them. Germline V gene sequence: CDR1 ENHRY, CDR2 SYGVKD. CDR3 loop: CAISAGTADTQYF. CDR3 DNA: TGTGCCATCTCAGCTGGGACTGCAGATACGCAGTATTTT.

The chain recombines TRBV30 with TRBJ2-3; the D gene is possibly TRBD2 (5 bases). Germline V gene data show CDR1 as GTSNPN and CDR2 as SVGIG (reference sequence). Trimming left V 2 bases short and J 0 bases short, with 9 bases between. The CDR3 contains 14 residues. The CDR3, as DNA: TGTGCCTGGAGTTCTAGCTTGAGCACAGATACGCAGTATTTT. Protein: CAWSSSLSTDTQYF.

The chain couples TRBV2 to TRBJ1-4, with 9 bases fitting TRBD1. The CDR3 has 14 residues. Looked up from germline, CDR1 is SNHLY and CDR2 is FYNNEI. V shed 7 bases and J 7 bases; nucleotides not matched to a gene: 7. The CDR3 loop reads CASNPDRGGEKLFF. As DNA, the CDR3 is TGTGCCAGCAACCCGGACAGGGGTGGTGAAAAACTGTTTTTT.

This clone was seen once. J is TRBJ2-5 and V is TRBV6-4; 7 nucleotides align to TRBD1. The junction had 8 bases not matched to a gene; V was cut back by 8 bases and J by 2 bases. CDR3 length equals 14 residues. CDR1 MRHNA and CDR2 SNTAGT come from the germline V gene. The CDR3 region has the DNA TGTGCCAGCCGTAGGACAGGTAGGCAAGAGACCCAGTACTTC. This sequence encodes CASRRTGRQETQYF.

CDR3 DNA: TGTGCCAGCAGTTCCCCGGGACAGGCATATGGCTACACCTTC. Amino acid sequence: CASSSPGQAYGYTF. The J gene is TRBJ1-2, the V gene TRBV6-5; 8 bases line up with TRBD1. CDR3 length: 14 amino acids. V gave up 4 bases and J gave up 5 bases; unmatched junction bases: 6. Germline values: CDR1 MNHEY, CDR2 SVGAGI.

The chain couples TRBV7-2 to TRBJ2-2; no firm D call. Between the trimmed V and J ends, which lost 1 base and 6 bases, there was a span of 9 bases. There are 14 residues in the CDR3. Germline V lookup: CDR1 SGHTA, CDR2 FQGNSA. DNA of the CDR3: TGTGCCAGCAGCTTAGGTCGGGTTGCCGGGGAGCTGTTTTTT. It translates to CASSLGRVAGELFF.

V is TRBV10-3 and J is TRBJ1-3, with D hard to call. V lost 0 bases to trimming and J lost 4 bases, with 4 bases between them. The CDR3 is made up of 13 amino acids. CDR1 and CDR2 from the germline V gene are ENHRY and SYGVKD. CDR3 DNA: TGTGCCATCAGTGAGTCTGGAGGAAACACCATATATTTT. This gives the protein CAISESGGNTIYF.